Listed here are 31 T cell receptor beta chains from one sample, sequenced in a study of blood T cell repertoires in COVID-19. Libraries were prepared by immunoSEQ multiplex PCR; TCRdb keeps only in-frame clonotypes and omits some of them. The sample carries roughly 280,000 clones, approximately 90% recorded once. Sequencing was performed on PBMCs or T cells enriched from blood (not recorded which). These receptors originate from a woman under 30 who had recovered from COVID-19.

Only a few counts were recorded for this clone. The chain is built from TRBV7-9 and TRBJ2-2; D is possibly TRBD2 (6 bases). This CDR3 spans 16 amino acids. Germline assignment: CDR1 SEHNR and CDR2 FQNEAQ (reference sequence). The V and J ends lost 5 bases and 7 bases respectively, with 20 bases between them. In DNA form, the CDR3 reads TGTGCCAGCAGCGGCCTAGGAGGGGCTGATGTCGGGGAGCTGTTTTTT. This gives the protein CASSGLGGADVGELFF.

This clone was seen once. The chain employs TRBV6-5 and TRBJ2-2; 7 bases map to TRBD1. The V segment lost 5 bases and the J segment 4 bases; nucleotides outside the gene matches: 7. Germline CDR1 MNHEY, CDR2 SVGAGI. The CDR3 contains 15 residues. CDR3 sequence: CASSRGTARTGELFF. The CDR3, as DNA: TGTGCCAGCAGTCGTGGGACAGCGCGCACCGGGGAGCTGTTTTTT.

This clone is a singleton in its sample. The rearrangement joins TRBV9 to TRBJ2-3; 8 nucleotides match TRBD2. The CDR3 runs 14 residues. CDR1 and CDR2 from the germline V gene are SGDLS and YYNGEE. The trim removed 0 bases at V and 7 bases at J, leaving 4 bases unmatched. The CDR3, as DNA: TGTGCCAGCAGCGTAGCCGGGGGGGCCTATACGCAGTATTTT. The encoded protein is CASSVAGGAYTQYF.

V gene TRBV5-1 combines with J gene TRBJ1-2; no clear D. The V and J ends lost 3 bases and 3 bases respectively, with 12 bases between them. CDR1 is SGHRS and CDR2 is YFSETQ in the germline V gene. The CDR3 length is 14 residues. CDR3 DNA sequence: TGCGCCAGCAGCTACGCCGATCTAGACTATGGCTACACCTTC. Encoded protein: CASSYADLDYGYTF.

This clone was seen a single time. This chain joins TRBV7-6 and TRBJ1-3; TRBD1 matches 7 bases. V lost 5 bases and J lost 0; bases outside the gene matches: 10. The CDR3 runs to 17 residues. Germline assignment: CDR1 SGHVS and CDR2 FNYEAQ. The CDR3 DNA follows: TGTGCCAGCAGCCAACAGGGGACCGCTCTCTCTGGAAACACCATATATTTT. Its protein is CASSQQGTALSGNTIYF.

This clone was seen only a few times. V and J are TRBV19 and TRBJ2-7; maybe TRBD2 (7 bases). V was trimmed by 5 bases and J by 3 bases, leaving 26 bases between them. The CDR3 consists of 18 residues. Looked up from germline, CDR1 is LNHDA and CDR2 is SQIVND (reference sequence). For the CDR3, the DNA is TGTGCCAGTAGTCCCGGGGGGCCGGGGCATCGGAGGGACTACGAGCAGTACTTC. It encodes CASSPGGPGHRRDYEQYF.

The chain combines TRBV5-4 with TRBJ2-1; 10 bases line up with TRBD2. In germline, CDR1 is SGHNT, CDR2 YYREEE (reference sequence). The ends lost 5 bases at V and 4 bases at J; junction bases unmatched: 9. The CDR3 is made up of 16 amino acids. CDR3 nucleotides: TGTGCCAGCAGTTCGGCTCGGACTAGCGGTTACAATGAGCAGTTCTTC. This sequence encodes CASSSARTSGYNEQFF.

This clone came up once. J is TRBJ2-2 and V is TRBV14; tentatively, D is TRBD1 (5 bases). Germline V gene sequence: CDR1 SGHDN, CDR2 FVKESK. V lost 1 base to trimming and J lost 4 bases, with 16 bases between them. The CDR3 is 17 residues long. This chain's CDR3 is CASSQARSQASTGELFF. CDR3 DNA sequence: TGTGCCAGCAGCCAAGCGAGATCACAGGCGTCCACCGGGGAGCTGTTTTTT.

The genes are TRBV5-1 and TRBJ2-2; 10 positions agree with TRBD1. The V and J ends lost 4 bases and 6 bases, in that order; junction bases with no gene match: 9. In germline, CDR1 is SGHRS, CDR2 YFSETQ. This CDR3 region has 16 residues. CDR3 coding DNA: TGCGCCAGCAGCGTAGCGGGACAGGGGATGCCCGGGGAGCTGTTTTTT. It translates to CASSVAGQGMPGELFF.

V usage is TRBV5-1 and J usage is TRBJ1-5; TRBD1 matches 10 bases. CDR1 and CDR2 from the germline V gene are SGHRS and YFSETQ. The CDR3 spans 18 residues. Losses at the gene ends were 3 bases for V and 0 bases for J; bases not matched to a gene: 9. DNA for the CDR3: TGCGCCAGCAGCTGGATGGGACAGGGGATAAATAGCAATCAGCCCCAGCATTTT. It codes for CASSWMGQGINSNQPQHF.

V and J are TRBV19 and TRBJ1-1; D is possibly TRBD1 (5 bases). V lost 7 bases and J lost 10, with 19 bases in between. CDR1 LNHDA and CDR2 SQIVND come from the germline V gene (reference sequence). The CDR3 runs to 13 residues. This CDR3 reads CASNSGRVVGAFF. CDR3 nucleotides: TGTGCCAGTAATTCCGGCAGGGTGGTCGGAGCTTTCTTT.

V is TRBV2 and J is TRBJ2-7; 8 nucleotides match TRBD2. The germline CDR1 and CDR2 sequences are SNHLY and FYNNEI. The J segment lost 0 bases and the V segment lost 4 bases, leaving 5 bases of the junction unmatched. The CDR3 is 15 amino acids. CDR3 sequence reads: CASSGELAVSYEQYF. CDR3 DNA: TGTGCCAGCAGTGGGGAACTAGCGGTCTCCTACGAGCAGTACTTC. The entire variable domain, with the rest obtained from reference TRBV2 and TRBJ2-7, is as follows: EPEVTQTPSHQVTQMGQEVILRCVPISNHLYFYWYRQILGQKVEFLVSFYNNEISEKSEIFDDQFSVERPDGSNFTLKIRSTKLEDSAMYFCASSGELAVSYEQYFGPGTRLTVT.

This clone showed up just once. The gene calls are TRBV3-1 (or the pseudogene TRBV3-2) and TRBJ2-7; D is unclear. The CDR3 is made up of 13 amino acids. CDR1 and CDR2 from the germline V gene are LGHDT and YNNKEL (reference sequence). The V end lost 6 bases, the J end lost 3 bases, and 12 bases lay between the germline ends. The CDR3: CASSPRVSYEQYF. DNA of the CDR3: TGTGCCAGCAGTCCCCGGGTAAGCTACGAGCAGTACTTC.

V is TRBV5-1 and J is TRBJ1-2, with D possibly matching TRBD1 (6 bases). V was shortened by 7 bases and J by 6 bases, with 19 bases between the two germline ends. Germline lookup yields CDR1 SGHRS and CDR2 YFSETQ. The CDR3 is 14 amino acids. CDR3 sequence: CASSHSGASDGYTF. DNA for the CDR3: TGCGCCAGCTCCCACTCAGGGGCTTCCGATGGCTACACCTTC.

J is TRBJ2-3 and V is TRBV2; a possible D gene is TRBD2 (6 bases). The CDR3 has 14 residues. Deletions cut 8 bases from V and 3 bases from J, with 15 bases between. Germline assignment: CDR1 SNHLY and CDR2 FYNNEI. Here the CDR3 DNA reads TGTGCCAGCGTTTGGCGGGGAACGACAGATACGCAGTATTTT. Translation: CASVWRGTTDTQYF.

The J gene is TRBJ1-2, the V gene TRBV10-3, with 7 bases identical to TRBD1. V dropped 6 bases and J dropped 4; count of bases not matched to a gene: 5. Germline CDR1 is ENHRY and CDR2 is SYGVKD. The length of the CDR3 is 13 residues. The CDR3 DNA sequence: TGTGCCATCAGCGGACAGGTTGGCTATGGCTACACCTTC. This gives the protein CAISGQVGYGYTF.

This clone showed up just a few times. The chain employs TRBV19 and TRBJ1-5; TRBD1 aligns across 7 bases. The CDR3 extends over 14 amino acids. The germline V gene has CDR1 LNHDA and CDR2 SQIVND (reference sequence). V gave up 6 bases and J gave up 4 bases; unmatched junction bases: 6. The CDR3 protein is CASRMTGINQPQHF. In nucleotides, the CDR3 is TGTGCCAGTAGGATGACAGGGATAAATCAGCCCCAGCATTTT.

The genes are TRBV4-1 and TRBJ2-1; TRBD2 matches at 10 bases. This CDR3 contains 18 residues. Germline CDR1 is MGHRA and CDR2 is YSYEKL. J was trimmed by 4 bases and V by 7 bases; bases with no gene match: 16. The CDR3 DNA follows: TGCGCCAGCACCAGCGGGGGTAGCGGGGGGAAAGTTTACAATGAGCAGTTCTTC. This codes for CASTSGGSGGKVYNEQFF.

The chain links TRBV11-3 to TRBJ2-3, with D uncertain. Trimming cost V 1 base and J 6 bases, with 8 bases left between them. CDR3 length equals 13 residues. Germline loops: CDR1 SGHNT, CDR2 YENEEA. CDR3 sequence: CASSLGPKDTQYF. CDR3 bases: TGTGCCAGCAGCTTAGGGCCAAAGGATACGCAGTATTTT. Combining the CDR3 with reference TRBV11-3 and TRBJ2-3 gives the whole variable domain EAGVVQSPRYKIIEKKQPVAFWCNPISGHNTLYWYLQNLGQGPELLIRYENEEAVDDSQLPKDRFSAERLKGVDSTLKIQPAELGDSAVYLCASSLGPKDTQYFGPGTRLTVL.

To note about this clone: Other DNA sequences from this sample encode an identical CDR3 as well. The V call is TRBV9, the J call TRBJ2-5; 8 bases align to TRBD2. This CDR3 is built from 15 residues. Trimming removed 3 bases from V and 4 bases from J; junction bases left unmatched: 8. CDR1 and CDR2 (germline): SGDLS, YYNGEE. CDR3 sequence (DNA): TGTGCCAGCAGCGCCGGTACTAGCGGAGGAGAGACCCAGTACTTC. Translating gives CASSAGTSGGETQYF.

The rearrangement joins TRBV5-1 to TRBJ1-1; a weak D match, TRBD1 (6 bases). This CDR3 is built from 17 residues. In germline, CDR1 is SGHRS, CDR2 YFSETQ. V lost 4 bases and J lost 2, with 21 bases in between. DNA of the CDR3: TGCGCCAGCAGCCGTACTACAGGGTCAGCCGTTAACACTGAAGCTTTCTTT. Protein product: CASSRTTGSAVNTEAFF.

The chain uses TRBV20-1 and TRBJ2-3, with TRBD2 matching 7 bases. The CDR3 length is 17 residues. Per the germline V gene, CDR1 is DFQATT and CDR2 is SNEGSKA (reference sequence). Trimming cost V 3 bases and J 5 bases; bases outside gene matches: 17. Written as DNA, the CDR3 is TGCAGTGCTAGTGCTCGGCTGGGGGGAGGGAGCCTAGATACGCAGTATTTT. Residues: CSASARLGGGSLDTQYF.

The chain combines TRBV6-5 with TRBJ1-2, with D perhaps TRBD1 (5 bases). V was clipped by 2 bases and J by 3 bases, with 13 bases between them. In germline, CDR1 is MNHEY, CDR2 SVGAGI. This CDR3 spans 15 amino acids. In DNA, the CDR3 is TGTGCCAGCAGTTACAGCGGGGGGATTTACTATGGCTACACCTTC. Translated: CASSYSGGIYYGYTF.

V and J are TRBV5-6 and TRBJ2-2, with 7 bases identical to TRBD1. CDR1 is SGHDT, CDR2 YYEEEE, per germline. V lost 2 bases and J lost 7; bases outside the gene matches: 11. This CDR3 contains 16 residues. The CDR3 here is CASSFLQGPRDGELFF. The CDR3 DNA reads as TGTGCCAGCAGCTTTTTACAGGGGCCCCGGGACGGGGAGCTGTTTTTT.

V and J are TRBV4-1 and TRBJ1-2, with 11 positions matching TRBD1. The CDR3 is 15 amino acids. Trimming at V came to 4 bases and at J to 5 bases, leaving 6 bases not matched to a gene. Per germline, CDR1 MGHRA and CDR2 YSYEKL. DNA of the CDR3: TGCGCCAGCAGCCGGACAGGGGGCGCGCAGTATGGCTACACCTTC. Protein sequence: CASSRTGGAQYGYTF.

The chain joins TRBV7-2 to TRBJ1-2, with D maybe TRBD1 (5 bases). This CDR3 is 13 amino acids long. The ends were cut back, 3 bases at V and 4 bases at J, with 9 bases in the middle. Germline V gene sequence: CDR1 SGHTA, CDR2 FQGNSA. The CDR3 DNA follows: TGTGCCAGCAGCTTCGACAGATCCTATGGCTACACCTTC. Translation gives CASSFDRSYGYTF.

The table lists this clone with a few counts. Other DNA sequences in the sample encode the same CDR3. The chain joins TRBV12-3 or TRBV12-4 to TRBJ1-2; TRBD1 aligns across 7 bases. This CDR3 has 13 amino acids. The V segment lost 3 bases and the J segment 8 bases; nucleotides outside the gene matches: 6. Here the CDR3 reads CASSFGQGEGYTF. The CDR3, as DNA: TGTGCCAGCAGTTTCGGGCAGGGGGAAGGCTACACCTTC.

The chain employs TRBV5-1 and TRBJ1-1, with TRBD1 matching 7 bases. Germline lookup yields CDR1 SGHRS and CDR2 YFSETQ. The CDR3 totals 15 residues. The J segment lost 0 bases and the V segment lost 5 bases, leaving 7 bases of the junction unmatched. For the CDR3, the DNA is TGCGCCAGCAGACCGCAGGGGGGCATGAACACTGAAGCTTTCTTT. As protein: CASRPQGGMNTEAFF. Using reference TRBV5-1 and TRBJ1-1 for the parts outside the CDR3, the full variable domain is KAGVTQTPRYLIKTRGQQVTLSCSPISGHRSVSWYQQTPGQGLQFLFEYFSETQRNKGNFPGRFSGRQFSNSRSEMNVSTLELGDSALYLCASRPQGGMNTEAFFGQGTRLTVV.

V usage is TRBV5-1 and J usage is TRBJ1-1; D is perhaps TRBD1 (6 bases). CDR1 and CDR2 from the germline V gene are SGHRS and YFSETQ. V lost 0 bases and J lost 1, with 19 bases in between. This CDR3 spans 18 amino acids. The CDR3 DNA reads TGCGCCAGCAGCTTGGCCACCACAGGGTCGAACTCGAACACTGAAGCTTTCTTT. It yields the protein CASSLATTGSNSNTEAFF. The variable domain in full, with the rest retrieved from reference TRBV5-1 and TRBJ1-1, is KAGVTQTPRYLIKTRGQQVTLSCSPISGHRSVSWYQQTPGQGLQFLFEYFSETQRNKGNFPGRFSGRQFSNSRSEMNVSTLELGDSALYLCASSLATTGSNSNTEAFFGQGTRLTVV.

The gene calls are TRBV27 and TRBJ2-7; D unresolved. V was shortened by 4 bases and J by 6 bases, with 10 bases between the two germline ends. The germline V gene encodes CDR1 MNHEY and CDR2 SMNVEV (reference sequence). The CDR3 is 12 residues long. CDR3 in DNA: TGTGCCAGCAGTTCCCCCCTCTCCGAGCAGTACTTC. Translation gives CASSSPLSEQYF.

The genes are TRBV11-2 and TRBJ2-7, with D tentatively TRBD2 (7 bases). This CDR3 is 15 amino acids long. Looked up from germline, CDR1 is SGHAT and CDR2 is FQNNGV. V lost 5 bases, J lost 0 bases, and 14 bases lay in between. CDR3 loop: CASSRNRDYSYEQYF. The CDR3 bases are TGTGCCAGCAGCAGAAACAGGGACTACTCCTACGAGCAGTACTTC.